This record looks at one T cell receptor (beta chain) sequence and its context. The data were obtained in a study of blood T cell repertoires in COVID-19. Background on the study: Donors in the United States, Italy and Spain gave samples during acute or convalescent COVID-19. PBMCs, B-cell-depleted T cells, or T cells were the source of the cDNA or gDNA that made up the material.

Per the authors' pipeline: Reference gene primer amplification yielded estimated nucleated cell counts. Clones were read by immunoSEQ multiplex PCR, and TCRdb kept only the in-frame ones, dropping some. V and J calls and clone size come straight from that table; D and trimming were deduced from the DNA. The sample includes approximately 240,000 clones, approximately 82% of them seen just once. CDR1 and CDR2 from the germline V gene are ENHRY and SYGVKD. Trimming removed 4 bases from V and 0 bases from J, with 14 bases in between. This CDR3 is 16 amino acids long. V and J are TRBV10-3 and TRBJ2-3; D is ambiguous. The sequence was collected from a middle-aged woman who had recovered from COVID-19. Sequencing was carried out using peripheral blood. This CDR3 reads CAISGGSGYSTDTQYF. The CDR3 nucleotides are TGTGCCATCAGTGGTGGGTCCGGGTATAGCACAGATACGCAGTATTTT.